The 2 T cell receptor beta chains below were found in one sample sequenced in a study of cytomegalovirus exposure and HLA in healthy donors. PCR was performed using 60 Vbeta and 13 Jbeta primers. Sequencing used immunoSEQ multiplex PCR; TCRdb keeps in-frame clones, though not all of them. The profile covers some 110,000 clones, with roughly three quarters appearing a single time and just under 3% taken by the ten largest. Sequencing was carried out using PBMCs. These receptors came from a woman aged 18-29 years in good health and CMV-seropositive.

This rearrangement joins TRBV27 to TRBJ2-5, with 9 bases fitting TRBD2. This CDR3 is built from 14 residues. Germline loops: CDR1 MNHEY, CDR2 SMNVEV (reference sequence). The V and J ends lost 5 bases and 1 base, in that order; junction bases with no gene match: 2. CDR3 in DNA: TGTGCCAGCAGTAAGACTAGCGGCCAAGAGACCCAGTACTTC. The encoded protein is CASSKTSGQETQYF.

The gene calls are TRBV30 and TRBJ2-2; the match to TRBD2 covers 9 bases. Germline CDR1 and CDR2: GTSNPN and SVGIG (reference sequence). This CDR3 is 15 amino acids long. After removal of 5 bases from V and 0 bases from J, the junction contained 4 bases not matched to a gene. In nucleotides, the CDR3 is TGTGCCTGGGAGACTAGCGGACCGAACACCGGGGAGCTGTTTTTT. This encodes CAWETSGPNTGELFF.